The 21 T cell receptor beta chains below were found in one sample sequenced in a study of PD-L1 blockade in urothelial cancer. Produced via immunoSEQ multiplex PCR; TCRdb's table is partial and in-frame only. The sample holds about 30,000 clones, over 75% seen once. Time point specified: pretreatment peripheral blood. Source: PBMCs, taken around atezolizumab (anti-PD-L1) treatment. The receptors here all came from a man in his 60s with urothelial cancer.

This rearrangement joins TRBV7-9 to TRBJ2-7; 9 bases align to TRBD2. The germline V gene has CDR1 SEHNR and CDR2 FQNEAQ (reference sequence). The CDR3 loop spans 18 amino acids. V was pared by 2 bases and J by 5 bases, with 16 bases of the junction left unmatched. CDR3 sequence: CASSLSVSGSVPSNEQYF. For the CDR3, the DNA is TGTGCCAGCAGCTTATCGGTTAGCGGGAGTGTTCCGTCCAACGAGCAGTACTTC. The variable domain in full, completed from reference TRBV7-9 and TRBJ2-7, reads DTGVSQNPRHKITKRGQNVTFRCDPISEHNRLYWYRQTLGQGPEFLTYFQNEAQLEKSRLLSDRFSAERPKGSFSTLEIQRTEQGDSAMYLCASSLSVSGSVPSNEQYFGPGTRLTVT.

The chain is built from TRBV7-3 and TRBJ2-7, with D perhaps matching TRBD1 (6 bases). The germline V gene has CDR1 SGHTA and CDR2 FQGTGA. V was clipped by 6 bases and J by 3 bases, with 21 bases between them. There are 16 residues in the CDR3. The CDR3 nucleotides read TGTGCCAGCAGTCCTTCCCAACAGGGCTTTAACTACGAGCAGTACTTC. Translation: CASSPSQQGFNYEQYF.

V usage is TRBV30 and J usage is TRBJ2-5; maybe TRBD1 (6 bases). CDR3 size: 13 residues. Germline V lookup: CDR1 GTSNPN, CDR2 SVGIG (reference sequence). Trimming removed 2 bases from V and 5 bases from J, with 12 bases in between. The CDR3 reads CAWSPPGAETQYF. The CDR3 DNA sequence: TGTGCCTGGAGTCCCCCAGGGGCCGAGACCCAGTACTTC.

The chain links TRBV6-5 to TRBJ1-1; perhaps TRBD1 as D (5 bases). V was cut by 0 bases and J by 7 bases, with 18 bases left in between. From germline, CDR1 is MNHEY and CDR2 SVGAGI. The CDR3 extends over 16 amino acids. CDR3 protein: CASSYSKGARSDEAFF. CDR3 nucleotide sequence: TGTGCCAGCAGTTACTCGAAAGGGGCACGGAGTGATGAAGCTTTCTTT.

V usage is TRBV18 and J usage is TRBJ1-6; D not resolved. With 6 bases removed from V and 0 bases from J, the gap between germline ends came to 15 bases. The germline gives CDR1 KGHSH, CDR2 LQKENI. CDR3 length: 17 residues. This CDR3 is CASSRTQLSSYNSPLHF. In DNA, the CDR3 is TGTGCCAGCTCGCGAACACAGCTGAGCTCCTATAATTCACCCCTCCACTTT.

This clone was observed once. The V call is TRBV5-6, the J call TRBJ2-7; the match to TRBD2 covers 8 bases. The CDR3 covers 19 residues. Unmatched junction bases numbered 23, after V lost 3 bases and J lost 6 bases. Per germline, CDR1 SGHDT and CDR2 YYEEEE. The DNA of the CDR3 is TGTGCCAGCAGCTCGGGGGGGGTTAAGCGGGAGAAAGGGAGGGGCGAGCAGTACTTC. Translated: CASSSGGVKREKGRGEQYF.

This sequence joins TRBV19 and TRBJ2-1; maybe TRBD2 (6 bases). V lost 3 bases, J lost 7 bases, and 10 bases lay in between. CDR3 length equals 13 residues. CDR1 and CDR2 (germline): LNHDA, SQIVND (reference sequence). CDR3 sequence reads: CASSIGAGNEQFF. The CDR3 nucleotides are TGTGCCAGTAGTATCGGGGCGGGGAATGAGCAGTTCTTC. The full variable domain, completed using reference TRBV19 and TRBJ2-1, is DGGITQSPKYLFRKEGQNVTLSCEQNLNHDAMYWYRQDPGQGLRLIYYSQIVNDFQKGDIAEGYSVSREKKESFPLTVTSAQKNPTAFYLCASSIGAGNEQFFGPGTRLTVL.

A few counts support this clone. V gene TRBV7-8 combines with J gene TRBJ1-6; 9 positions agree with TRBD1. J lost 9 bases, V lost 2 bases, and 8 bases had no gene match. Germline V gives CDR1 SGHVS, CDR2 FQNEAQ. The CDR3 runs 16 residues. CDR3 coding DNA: TGTGCCAGCAGCTTAACCGGGACAGGGAGCAGTTCACCCCTCCACTTT. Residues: CASSLTGTGSSSPLHF.

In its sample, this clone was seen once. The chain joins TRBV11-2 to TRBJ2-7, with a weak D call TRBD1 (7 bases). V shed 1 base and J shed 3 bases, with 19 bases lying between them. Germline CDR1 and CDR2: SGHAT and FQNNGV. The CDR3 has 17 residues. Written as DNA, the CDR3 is TGTGCCAGCAGCTTAGGATGGAGGGGGCAGCGACACTACGAGCAGTACTTC. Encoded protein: CASSLGWRGQRHYEQYF.

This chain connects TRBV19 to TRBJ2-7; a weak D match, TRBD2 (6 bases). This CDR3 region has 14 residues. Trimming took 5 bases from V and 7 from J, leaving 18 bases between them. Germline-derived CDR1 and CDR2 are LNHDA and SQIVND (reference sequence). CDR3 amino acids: CASSLEPRGGEQYF. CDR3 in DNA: TGTGCCAGTAGTCTGGAGCCCCGGGGAGGAGAGCAGTACTTC. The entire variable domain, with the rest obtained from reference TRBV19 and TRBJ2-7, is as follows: DGGITQSPKYLFRKEGQNVTLSCEQNLNHDAMYWYRQDPGQGLRLIYYSQIVNDFQKGDIAEGYSVSREKKESFPLTVTSAQKNPTAFYLCASSLEPRGGEQYFGPGTRLTVT.

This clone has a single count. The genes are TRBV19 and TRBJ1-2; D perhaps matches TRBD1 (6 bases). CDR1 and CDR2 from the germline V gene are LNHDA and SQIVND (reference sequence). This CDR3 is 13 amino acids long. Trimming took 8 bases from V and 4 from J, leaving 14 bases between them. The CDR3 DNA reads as TGTGCCAGTCCCCACAGGGTTTTCTATGGCTACACCTTC. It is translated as CASPHRVFYGYTF.

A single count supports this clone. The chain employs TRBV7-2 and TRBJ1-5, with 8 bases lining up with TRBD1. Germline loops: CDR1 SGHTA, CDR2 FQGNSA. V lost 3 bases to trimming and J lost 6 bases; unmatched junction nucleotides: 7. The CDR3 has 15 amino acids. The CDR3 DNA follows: TGTGCCAGCAGCTTGACAGGGGTGCATGGTCAGCCCCAGCATTTT. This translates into CASSLTGVHGQPQHF.

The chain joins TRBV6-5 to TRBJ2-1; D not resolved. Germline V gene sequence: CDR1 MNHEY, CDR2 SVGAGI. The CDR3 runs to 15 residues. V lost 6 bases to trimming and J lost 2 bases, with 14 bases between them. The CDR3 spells CASSSGRVTYNEQFF. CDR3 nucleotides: TGTGCCAGCAGCAGTGGCCGGGTGACCTACAATGAGCAGTTCTTC.

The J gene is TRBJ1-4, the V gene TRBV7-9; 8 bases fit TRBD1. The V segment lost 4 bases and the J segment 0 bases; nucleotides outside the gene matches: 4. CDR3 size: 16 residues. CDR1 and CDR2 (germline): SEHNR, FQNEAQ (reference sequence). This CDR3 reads CASSYPTGATNEKLFF. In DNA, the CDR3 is TGTGCCAGCAGCTACCCGACAGGGGCAACTAATGAAAAACTGTTTTTT.

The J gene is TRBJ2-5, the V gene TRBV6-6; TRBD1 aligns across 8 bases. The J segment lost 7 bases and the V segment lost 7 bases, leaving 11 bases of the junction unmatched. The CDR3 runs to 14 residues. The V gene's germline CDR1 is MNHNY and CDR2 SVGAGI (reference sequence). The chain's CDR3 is CASTSGGYAGTQYF. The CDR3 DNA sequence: TGTGCCAGCACCTCAGGGGGCTACGCGGGGACCCAGTACTTC.

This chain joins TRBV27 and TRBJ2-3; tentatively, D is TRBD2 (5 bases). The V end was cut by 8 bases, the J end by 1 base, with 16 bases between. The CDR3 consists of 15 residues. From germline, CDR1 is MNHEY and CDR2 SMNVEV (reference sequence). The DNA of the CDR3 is TGTGCCAGCTACGACGGAAGTAGCGGCACAGATACGCAGTATTTT. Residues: CASYDGSSGTDTQYF.

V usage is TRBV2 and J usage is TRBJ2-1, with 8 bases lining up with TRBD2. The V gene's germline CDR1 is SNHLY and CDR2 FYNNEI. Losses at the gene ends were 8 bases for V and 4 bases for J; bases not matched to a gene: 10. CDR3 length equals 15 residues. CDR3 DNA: TGTGCCAGCGCCAGGTCCGGGGGGGGTTACAATGAGCAGTTCTTC. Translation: CASARSGGGYNEQFF.

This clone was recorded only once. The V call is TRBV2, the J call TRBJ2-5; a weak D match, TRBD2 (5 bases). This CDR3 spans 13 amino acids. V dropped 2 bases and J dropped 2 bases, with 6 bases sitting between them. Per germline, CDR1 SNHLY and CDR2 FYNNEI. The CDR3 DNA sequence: TGTGCCAGCAGTGAACGGGGTCAAGAGACCCAGTACTTC. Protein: CASSERGQETQYF.

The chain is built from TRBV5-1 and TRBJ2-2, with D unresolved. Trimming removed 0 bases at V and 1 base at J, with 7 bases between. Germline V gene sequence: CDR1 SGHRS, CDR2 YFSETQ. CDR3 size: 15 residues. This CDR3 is CASSLAYGNTGELFF. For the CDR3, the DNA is TGCGCCAGCAGCTTGGCCTACGGGAACACCGGGGAGCTGTTTTTT.

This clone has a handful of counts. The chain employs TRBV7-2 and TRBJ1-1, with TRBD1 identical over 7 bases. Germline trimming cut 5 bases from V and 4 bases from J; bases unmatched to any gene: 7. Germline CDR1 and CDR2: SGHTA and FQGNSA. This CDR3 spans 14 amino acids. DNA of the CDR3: TGTGCCAGCAGCCCACGACCAGGGGGCACTGAAGCTTTCTTT. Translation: CASSPRPGGTEAFF.

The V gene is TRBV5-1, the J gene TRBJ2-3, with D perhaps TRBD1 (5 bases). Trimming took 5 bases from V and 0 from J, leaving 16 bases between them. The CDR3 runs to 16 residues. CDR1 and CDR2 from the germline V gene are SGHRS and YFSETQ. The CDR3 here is CASRYRGSSSTDTQYF. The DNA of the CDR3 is TGCGCCAGCAGGTATAGGGGTTCCTCTAGCACAGATACGCAGTATTTT.